This T cell receptor (beta chain) was sequenced for a study of T cell responses to AZD1222 COVID-19 vaccine. Produced via immunoSEQ multiplex PCR; TCRdb's table is partial and in-frame only. The table has 85,000 to 95,000 clones, nearly 90% seen once. This specimen was peripheral blood, taken on day 0 of AZD1222 vaccination. The sequence was obtained from an adult in good health.

The CDR3 DNA reads TGTGCCAGCATGAAAAACACCCTGGATCAGCCCCAGCATTTT. The encoded protein is CASMKNTLDQPQHF. The genes are TRBV25-1 and TRBJ1-5; D is ambiguous. The germline V gene encodes CDR1 MGHDK and CDR2 SYGVNS. The CDR3 is 14 residues long. V gave up 7 bases and J gave up 5 bases, with 15 bases separating them.